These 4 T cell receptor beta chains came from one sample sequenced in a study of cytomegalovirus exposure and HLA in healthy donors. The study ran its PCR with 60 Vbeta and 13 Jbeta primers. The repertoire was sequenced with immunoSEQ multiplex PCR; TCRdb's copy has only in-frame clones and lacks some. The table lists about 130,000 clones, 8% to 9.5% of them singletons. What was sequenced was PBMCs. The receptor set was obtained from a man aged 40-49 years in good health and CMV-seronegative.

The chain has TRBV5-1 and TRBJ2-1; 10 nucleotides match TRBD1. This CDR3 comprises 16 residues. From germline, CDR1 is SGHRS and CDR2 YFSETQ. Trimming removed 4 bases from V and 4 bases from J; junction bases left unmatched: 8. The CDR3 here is CASSLGQGFKYNEQFF. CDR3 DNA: TGCGCCAGCAGCCTGGGACAGGGGTTTAAGTACAATGAGCAGTTCTTC.

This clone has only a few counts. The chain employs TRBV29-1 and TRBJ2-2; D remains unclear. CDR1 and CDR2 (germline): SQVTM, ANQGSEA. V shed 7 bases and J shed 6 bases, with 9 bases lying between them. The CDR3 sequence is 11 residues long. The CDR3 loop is CSGDQAGELFF. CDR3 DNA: TGCAGCGGTGACCAGGCCGGGGAGCTGTTTTTT.

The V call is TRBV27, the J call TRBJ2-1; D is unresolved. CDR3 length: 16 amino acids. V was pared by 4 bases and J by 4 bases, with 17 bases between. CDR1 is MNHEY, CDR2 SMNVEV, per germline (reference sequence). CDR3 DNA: TGTGCCAGCAGTTCCCCGACAAGCAGCTCGTACAATGAGCAGTTCTTC. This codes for CASSSPTSSSYNEQFF.

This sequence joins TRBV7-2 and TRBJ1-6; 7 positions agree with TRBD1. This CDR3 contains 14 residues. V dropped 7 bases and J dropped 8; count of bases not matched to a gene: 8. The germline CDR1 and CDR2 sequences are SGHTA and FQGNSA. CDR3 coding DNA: TGTGCCAGCACCTCAGGGACAGTGGATTCACCCCTCCACTTT. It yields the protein CASTSGTVDSPLHF.